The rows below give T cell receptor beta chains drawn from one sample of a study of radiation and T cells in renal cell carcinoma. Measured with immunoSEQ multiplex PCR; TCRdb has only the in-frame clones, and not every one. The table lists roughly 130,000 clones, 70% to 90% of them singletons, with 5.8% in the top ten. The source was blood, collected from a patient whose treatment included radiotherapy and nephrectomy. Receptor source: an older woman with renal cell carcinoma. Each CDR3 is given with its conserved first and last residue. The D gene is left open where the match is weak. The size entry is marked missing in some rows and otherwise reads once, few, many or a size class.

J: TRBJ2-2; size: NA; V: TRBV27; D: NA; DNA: TGTGCCAGCAGCTTAGCTGGACTATACACCGGGGAGCTGTTTTTT; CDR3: CASSLAGLYTGELFF
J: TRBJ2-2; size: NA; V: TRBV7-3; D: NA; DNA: TGTGCCAGCAGCATCAGGGTTGCCACCGGGGAGCTGTTTTTT; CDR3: CASSIRVATGELFF
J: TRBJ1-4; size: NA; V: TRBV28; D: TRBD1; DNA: TGTGCCAGCAGTACTACAGGGGAATATGAAAAACTGTTTTTT; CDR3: CASSTTGEYEKLFF
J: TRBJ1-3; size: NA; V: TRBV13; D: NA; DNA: TGTGCCAGCAGCTTAAACAGGGCGGGTTCTGGAAACACCATATATTTT; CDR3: CASSLNRAGSGNTIYF
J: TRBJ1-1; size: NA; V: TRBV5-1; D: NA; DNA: TGCGCCAGCAGCTTGGGGGGGACCCGGCGGGGTGAAGCTTTCTTT; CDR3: CASSLGGTRRGEAFF
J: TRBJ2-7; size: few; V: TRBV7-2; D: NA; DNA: TGTGCCAGCAGCTTAGCGGAGCGAAAGTACTTC; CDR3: CASSLAERKYF
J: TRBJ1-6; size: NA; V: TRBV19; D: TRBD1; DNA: TGTGCCAGTAGTATTACCGGGACAGGCCTTCGTTCACCCCTCCACTTT; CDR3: CASSITGTGLRSPLHF
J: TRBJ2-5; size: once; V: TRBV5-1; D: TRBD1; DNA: TGCGCCAGCAGCTTGGACCCCAGGACAGGGCGAGAGACCCAGTACTTC; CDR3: CASSLDPRTGRETQYF
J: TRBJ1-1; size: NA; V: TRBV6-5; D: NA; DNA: TGTGCCAGCAAATCCGTGGGCCACACTGAAGCTTTCTTT; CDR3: CASKSVGHTEAFF
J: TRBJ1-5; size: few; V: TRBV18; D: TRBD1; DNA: TGTGCCAGCTCACCACTGCCTGGACAGGGGAATCAGCCCCAGCATTTT; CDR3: CASSPLPGQGNQPQHF
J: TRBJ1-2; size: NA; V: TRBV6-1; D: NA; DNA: TGTGCCAGCAGCGCAGAGAGAGGCTACACCTTC; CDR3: CASSAERGYTF
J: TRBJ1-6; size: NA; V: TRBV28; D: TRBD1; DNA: TGTGCCAGCAGTTTCTACCGGGACAGCCGTAATTCACCCCTCCACTTT; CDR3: CASSFYRDSRNSPLHF
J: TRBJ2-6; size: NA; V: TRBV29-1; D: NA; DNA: TGCAGCGTGACCCAGTTTTTGGCTGGGGCCAACGTCCTGACTTTC; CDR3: CSVTQFLAGANVLTF
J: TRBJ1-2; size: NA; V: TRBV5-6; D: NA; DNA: TGTGCCAGCAGCTTGGACTACTATGGCTACACCTTC; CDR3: CASSLDYYGYTF
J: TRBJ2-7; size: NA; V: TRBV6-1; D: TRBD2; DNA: TGTGCCAGCAGGCCGGGGGGGGGAGCCTACGAGCAGTACTTC; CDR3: CASRPGGGAYEQYF